These 27 T cell receptor beta chains came from one sample sequenced in a study of patients and donors after allogeneic stem cell transplantation. TCRdb itself ran the RT-PCR reads through MiXCR, one entry per CDR3 protein. The table has fewer than 250,000 distinct CDR3 sequences, roughly an eighth seen once. What was sequenced was blood, either unsorted or a sorted T cell fraction (not recorded which). These receptors came from a human donor who was either an allogeneic HSCT recipient or a stem cell or donor lymphocyte infusion donor (not recorded which). It is not recorded whose cells these are; they may come from a transplant donor.

The table lists this clonotype with a few counts. The chain links TRBV10-3 to TRBJ1-1, with 7 bases lining up with TRBD1. Germline values: CDR1 ENHRY, CDR2 SYGVKD. V lost 6 bases, J lost 7 bases, and 2 bases stayed unmatched. The CDR3 extends over 11 amino acids. CDR3: CAIRDRDEAFF. The DNA for the CDR3 is TGTGCCATCAGAGACAGGGATGAAGCTTTCTTT.

The CDR3 spells CASSLSAPNDYEQYF. The CDR3 DNA reads TGTGCCAGCAGTCTGTCGGCCCCAAATGACTACGAGCAGTACTTC. The chain recombines TRBV6-2 or TRBV6-3 with TRBJ2-7; no firm D call. Germline values: CDR1 MNHEY, CDR2 SVGEGT. This CDR3 has 15 residues. Trimming stripped 5 bases from V and 3 bases from J, with 17 bases between.

The CDR3 coding sequence is TGTGCCAGCAGCCCCCCCGCCCGGGCTAGCGGTCTCCATGAGCAGTTCTTC. Protein: CASSPPARASGLHEQFF. The chain employs TRBV9 and TRBJ2-1, with TRBD2 matching 7 bases. The CDR3 consists of 17 residues. CDR1 is SGDLS and CDR2 is YYNGEE in the germline V gene. V gave up 4 bases and J gave up 8 bases; unmatched junction bases: 18.

This clonotype was found many times. The CDR3 DNA reads as TGTGCCAGCAGCTTAGAGGGGAGGACTAATGAAAAACTGTTTTTT. Its translation is CASSLEGRTNEKLFF. J is TRBJ1-4 and V is TRBV11-2; the D is unclear. Germline CDR1 reads SGHAT; CDR2 reads FQNNGV. CDR3 length equals 15 residues. Between the trimmed V and J ends, which lost 0 bases and 2 bases, there was a span of 7 bases. The full variable domain, rest sourced from reference TRBV11-2 and TRBJ1-4, is EAGVAQSPRYKIIEKRQSVAFWCNPISGHATLYWYQQILGQGPKLLIQFQNNGVVDDSQLPKDRFSAERLKGVDSTLKIQPAKLEDSAVYLCASSLEGRTNEKLFFGSGTQLSVL.

This clonotype was counted many times. The chain links TRBV12-3 or TRBV12-4 to TRBJ2-2, with D tentatively TRBD1 (6 bases). Deletions cut 6 bases from V and 5 bases from J, with 10 bases between. The CDR3 length is 13 residues. CDR3 DNA: TGTGCCAGCAGCCGGACAGAAACCGGGGAGCTGTTTTTT. It specifies CASSRTETGELFF.

The sample holds a few counts of this clonotype. The rearrangement links TRBV11-3 to TRBJ2-2; D remains ambiguous. The length of the CDR3 is 14 residues. Between the trimmed V and J ends, which lost 1 base and 4 bases, there was a span of 7 bases. Germline loops: CDR1 SGHNT, CDR2 YENEEA. Here the CDR3 DNA reads TGTGCCAGCAGCTTAGGTGGGGTCACCGGGGAGCTGTTTTTT. This sequence encodes CASSLGGVTGELFF.

This chain uses TRBV20-1 with TRBJ1-5, with 9 bases that match TRBD1. The V gene's germline CDR1 is DFQATT and CDR2 SNEGSKA (reference sequence). CDR3 size: 14 residues. Germline trimming cut 5 bases from V and 4 bases from J; bases unmatched to any gene: 6. CDR3 sequence (DNA): TGCAGTGCTCACACCGGGACAGGGAATCAGCCCCAGCATTTT. Its translation: CSAHTGTGNQPQHF.

For this clonotype: A single base is all that separates this from a far larger clone, so a read error is likely. The J gene is TRBJ1-5, the V gene TRBV29-1; D is ambiguous. The CDR3 covers 12 residues. CDR1 and CDR2 (germline): SQVTM, ANQGSEA. Here the CDR3 reads CSVGYSNQSQHF. As DNA, the CDR3 is TGCAGCGTTGGTTATAGCAATCAGTCCCAGCATTTT.

The chain links TRBV7-3 to TRBJ1-2; D is perhaps TRBD1 (5 bases). There are 13 residues in the CDR3. CDR1 is SGHTA, CDR2 FQGTGA, per germline. V lost 4 bases and J lost 6, with 12 bases in between. In nucleotides, the CDR3 is TGTGCCAGCAGCTCACCGTTAGGGGATGGCTACACCTTC. It translates to CASSSPLGDGYTF.

This clonotype showed up just a few times. This rearrangement joins TRBV2 to TRBJ2-7, with D possibly TRBD1 on 7 matching bases. Germline V lookup: CDR1 SNHLY, CDR2 FYNNEI. The CDR3 has 14 amino acids. V was cut by 4 bases and J by 2 bases, with 12 bases left in between. The CDR3 DNA follows: TGTGCCAGCAGTGTTCAGGGGGGTCCCTACGAGCAGTACTTC. It yields the protein CASSVQGGPYEQYF.

This clonotype came up a few times. The chain couples TRBV7-6 to TRBJ2-3; TRBD2 aligns across 7 bases. CDR1 is SGHVS, CDR2 FNYEAQ, per germline. The CDR3 has 17 amino acids. V was pared by 4 bases and J by 4 bases, with 14 bases of the junction left unmatched. The CDR3 DNA is TGTGCCAGCAGCTCATTTCCGCGGGGGAAACTGGCAGATACGCAGTATTTT. Amino acid sequence: CASSSFPRGKLADTQYF.

This clonotype is a singleton in its sample. The chain is built from TRBV9 and TRBJ1-6; 7 nucleotides line up with TRBD1. J lost 6 bases, V lost 3 bases, and 9 bases had no gene match. The germline V gene encodes CDR1 SGDLS and CDR2 YYNGEE. The CDR3 is 16 amino acids. CDR3 sequence reads: CASSATQNRGNSPLHF. For the CDR3, the DNA is TGTGCCAGCAGCGCTACCCAGAACAGGGGTAATTCACCCCTCCACTTT.

This clonotype came up many times. J is TRBJ2-2 and V is TRBV7-2; 7 bases agree with TRBD1. Germline V gene sequence: CDR1 SGHTA, CDR2 FQGNSA. The CDR3 length is 14 residues. The V and J ends lost 5 bases and 3 bases, in that order; junction bases with no gene match: 3. CDR3: CASSQGGDTGELFF. For the CDR3, the DNA is TGTGCCAGCAGCCAAGGGGGCGACACCGGGGAGCTGTTTTTT.

This clonotype was picked up a small number of times. This CDR3 reads CATSLGWGAGDTQYF. The CDR3 nucleotides read TGTGCCACCAGCCTAGGATGGGGGGCTGGTGATACGCAGTATTTT. The chain couples TRBV24-1 to TRBJ2-3, with D perhaps matching TRBD1 or TRBD2 (6 bases each). V gave up 7 bases and J gave up 6 bases, with 19 bases separating them. The germline V gene has CDR1 KGHDR and CDR2 SFDVKD. This CDR3 has 15 amino acids.

This clonotype was detected a few times. The chain links TRBV7-9 to TRBJ2-3; 16 bases align to TRBD2. V gave up 5 bases and J gave up 6 bases; unmatched junction bases: 5. The CDR3 contains 16 residues. Germline V gene lookup returns CDR1 SEHNR and CDR2 FQNEAQ (reference sequence). This CDR3 reads CASSTTGLAGGDTQYF. The CDR3 DNA reads TGTGCCAGCAGCACAACGGGACTAGCGGGAGGGGATACGCAGTATTTT. Variable domain in full (rest from reference TRBV7-9 and TRBJ2-3): DTGVSQNPRHKITKRGQNVTFRCDPISEHNRLYWYRQTLGQGPEFLTYFQNEAQLEKSRLLSDRFSAERPKGSFSTLEIQRTEQGDSAMYLCASSTTGLAGGDTQYFGPGTRLTVL.

The chain has TRBV7-6 and TRBJ2-5, with TRBD1 identical over 8 bases. The CDR3 runs 16 residues. The junction had 8 bases not matched to a gene; V was cut back by 4 bases and J by 1 base. Germline CDR1 SGHVS, CDR2 FNYEAQ. CDR3 nucleotides: TGTGCCAGCAGCTCATTAGGACAGGGTTTCCAAGAGACCCAGTACTTC. It codes for CASSSLGQGFQETQYF.

The chain couples TRBV14 to TRBJ2-4, with D tentatively TRBD1 (5 bases). The V and J ends lost 2 bases and 4 bases respectively, with 6 bases between them. The CDR3 is 13 residues long. Germline CDR1 and CDR2: SGHDN and FVKESK. The CDR3 DNA follows: TGTGCCAGCAGCCAAACAGGAAAAAACATTCAGTACTTC. Translation gives CASSQTGKNIQYF.

This sequence joins TRBV6-2 or TRBV6-3 and TRBJ2-5, with TRBD2 matching over 8 bases. V trimming: 2 bases; J trimming: 4 bases; junction bases outside the gene matches: 9. Germline lookup yields CDR1 MNHEY and CDR2 SVGEGT. The CDR3 extends over 16 amino acids. CDR3 sequence reads: CASSYGSGGRGETQYF. The CDR3, as DNA: TGTGCCAGCAGTTACGGTTCGGGGGGGAGAGGAGAGACCCAGTACTTC.

This clonotype showed up many times. The rearrangement links TRBV6-2 or TRBV6-3 to TRBJ1-2; D may be TRBD1 (5 bases). The germline V and J ends were trimmed by 0 bases and 2 bases, with 10 bases remaining between them. The germline gives CDR1 MNHEY, CDR2 SVGEGT. This CDR3 region has 15 residues. The CDR3, as DNA: TGTGCCAGCAGTTACTCGGGGGATACCAACTATGGCTACACCTTC. Amino acids: CASSYSGDTNYGYTF.

This clonotype was detected a few times. CDR3 region: CASSSIDRGPSPLHF. For the CDR3, the DNA is TGTGCCAGCAGTTCTATTGACAGGGGGCCATCACCCCTCCACTTT. The gene calls are TRBV5-5 and TRBJ1-6; 10 positions match TRBD1. Looked up from germline, CDR1 is SGHKS and CDR2 is YYEKEE (reference sequence). The CDR3 is 15 amino acids. The V and J ends lost 5 bases and 10 bases, in that order; junction bases with no gene match: 9. The full variable domain, its missing parts supplied by reference TRBV5-5 and TRBJ1-6, is DAGVTQSPTHLIKTRGQQVTLRCSPISGHKSVSWYQQVLGQGPQFIFQYYEKEERGRGNFPDRFSARQFPNYSSELNVNALLLGDSALYLCASSSIDRGPSPLHFGNGTRLTVT.

The chain couples TRBV24-1 to TRBJ2-1, with 10 bases matching TRBD2. With V trimmed by 4 bases and J by 9 bases, 11 bases remained unmatched. Germline assignment: CDR1 KGHDR and CDR2 SFDVKD. The length of the CDR3 is 16 residues. DNA for the CDR3: TGTGCCACCAGTGACCGGCTAGCGGGAGTGGTCAGTGAGCAGTTCTTC. It codes for CATSDRLAGVVSEQFF.

The gene calls are TRBV3-1 and TRBJ2-3; TRBD2 matches at 11 bases. Germline V gene data show CDR1 as LGHDT and CDR2 as YNNKEL (reference sequence). Unmatched junction bases numbered 7, after V lost 4 bases and J lost 1 base. CDR3 length equals 17 residues. Here the CDR3 DNA reads TGTGCCAGCAGCCCGACGCAACTAGCGGGGGGCACAGATACGCAGTATTTT. Its protein is CASSPTQLAGGTDTQYF.

The table lists this clonotype with many counts. The chain uses TRBV11-2 and TRBJ2-1; 7 bases fit TRBD1. Trimming cost V 5 bases and J 6 bases; bases outside gene matches: 7. Germline lookup yields CDR1 SGHAT and CDR2 FQNNGV. The CDR3 totals 14 residues. The chain's CDR3 is CASSHTHRGNEQFF. The DNA for the CDR3 is TGTGCCAGCAGCCATACCCACAGGGGCAATGAGCAGTTCTTC.

This clonotype has a handful of counts. This chain joins TRBV5-1 and TRBJ2-3; 9 nucleotides match TRBD2. Germline values: CDR1 SGHRS, CDR2 YFSETQ. The CDR3 runs 18 residues. The junction had 13 bases not matched to a gene; V was cut back by 4 bases and J by 1 base. CDR3: CASSKGLAPLARTDTQYF. CDR3 DNA sequence: TGCGCCAGCAGCAAGGGACTAGCACCCCTCGCCCGCACAGATACGCAGTATTTT.

This clonotype appeared many times. The chain couples TRBV5-4 to TRBJ1-5; no clear D gene. CDR3 length: 13 amino acids. Germline V gene lookup returns CDR1 SGHNT and CDR2 YYREEE (reference sequence). The V gene lost 1 base and the J gene lost 10 bases, with 12 bases spanning the gap. DNA of the CDR3: TGTGCCAGCAGCTTGTTTCCGGGCGAACCCCAGCATTTT. Translation: CASSLFPGEPQHF.

The rearrangement uses TRBV20-1 and TRBJ1-5; possibly TRBD1 for D (5 bases). V shed 2 bases and J shed 4 bases, with 15 bases lying between them. The CDR3 is 15 amino acids. The germline CDR1 and CDR2 sequences are DFQATT and SNEGSKA (reference sequence). The CDR3, as DNA: TGCAGTGCTAGAACGCCGGGACCGTATAATCAGCCCCAGCATTTT. Amino acids: CSARTPGPYNQPQHF.

This clonotype was observed at least ten times. This rearrangement joins TRBV6-5 to TRBJ1-3; D gene unclear. The CDR3 consists of 15 residues. The germline gives CDR1 MNHEY, CDR2 SVGAGI. The germline V and J ends were trimmed by 4 bases and 0 bases, with 10 bases remaining between them. Here the CDR3 reads CASSSSGFSGNTIYF. The CDR3 DNA follows: TGTGCCAGCAGTTCATCAGGATTCTCTGGAAACACCATATATTTT.